This T cell receptor (beta chain) came from a study of cytomegalovirus exposure and HLA in healthy donors. PCR involved 60 Vbeta and 13 Jbeta primers. Libraries were prepared by immunoSEQ multiplex PCR; TCRdb keeps only in-frame clonotypes and omits some of them. This sample carries about 120,000 clones, approximately 61% of them seen once, and the ten largest clones take approximately 1.5%. Per the germline V gene, CDR1 is SGDLS and CDR2 is YYNGEE. CDR3 length equals 16 residues. V dropped 0 bases and J dropped 3 bases, with 16 bases sitting between them. In nominal health when sampled, donors likely had unrecorded immune exposures nonetheless. Study findings and constraints: Earlier analysis looked at TCR beta V segments, and most were productive about 90% or about 30% of the time. Many donors carried some public TCRs, although rarity characterized most TCR sequences. Accurate predictions that matched the HLA-A and HLA-B alleles of most subjects were reportedly made from TCR beta sequences.

This clone was picked up a small number of times. Its specificity is not known. The clonotype originates from a man under 40 in good health and CMV-seropositive. Sequenced: PBMCs. The rearrangement uses TRBV9 and TRBJ2-7, with D perhaps matching TRBD1 (6 bases). The CDR3 nucleotides are TGTGCCAGCAGCGTAGGTGTGGGGCAGGGGAGCTACGAGCAGTACTTC. Translation: CASSVGVGQGSYEQYF.